A selection of T cell receptor beta chains follows, all from one sample in a study of identical twins. TCRdb re-analysed the 5' RACE reads in MiXCR, keeping a single row per CDR3 protein. Of around 340,000 distinct CDR3 sequences detected, approximately 8.7% appear once; the ten largest clones hold 8% to 9.5%. Specimen: naive T cells sorted from blood. These receptor sequences come from a woman between 45 and 60 years old in good health. CDR3s leave out the opening cysteine and the closing phenylalanine or tryptophan. Rows give clone size only sometimes, using once, few, many, or a class for an expanded clone.

J | V | size | CDR3
TRBJ2-7 | TRBV15 | - | ATSRDLLAGVREQY
TRBJ2-1 | TRBV5-1 | - | ASSLTPGGVRNEQF
TRBJ2-7 | TRBV3-1 | many | ASSQAAGHYEQY
TRBJ2-7 | TRBV2 | many | ASSGHYEQY
TRBJ2-1 | TRBV27 | few | ASSRPGLAGAPYNEQF
TRBJ2-2 | TRBV6-5 | - | ASSSGGSGELF
TRBJ2-1 | TRBV10-3 | few | ATAGGPSVNEQF
TRBJ2-1 | TRBV5-6 | many | ASSLAINGWDGNEQF
TRBJ1-5 | TRBV12-3/TRBV12-4 | many | ASSLTESQPQH
TRBJ2-1 | TRBV5-1 | - | ASSASLWTRREQF